This T cell receptor (beta chain) was captured in a study of blood T cell repertoires in COVID-19. Across the whole study: Sources were T cells, B-cell-depleted T cells, or PBMCs; the material itself was cDNA or gDNA.

Patients at the Seattle site were enrolled during active infection and followed longitudinally. CDR1 is SGHRS, CDR2 YFSETQ, per germline. V lost 2 bases to trimming and J lost 4 bases; unmatched junction nucleotides: 10. The CDR3 sequence is 17 residues long. In the source study's methods: Estimates of nucleated cell counts were drawn from the amplification of reference gene primers. TCRdb keeps only in-frame clones here, not all; method: immunoSEQ multiplex PCR. V and J calls and clone size follow that table, whereas D and trimming were derived from the DNA. The table records fewer than 500,000 clones, 80% to 90% of them present only once.

V and J are TRBV5-1 and TRBJ2-5; 11 positions match TRBD2. Material: peripheral blood. This TCR came from a man aged 18 to 29 with COVID-19, enrolled during active disease. This CDR3 is CASSLGGGGLAGETQYF. The CDR3 region has the DNA TGCGCCAGCAGCTTAGGGGGCGGAGGACTAGCGGGAGAGACCCAGTACTTC. The full variable domain, in which reference TRBV5-1 and TRBJ2-5 provide the parts outside the CDR3, is KAGVTQTPRYLIKTRGQQVTLSCSPISGHRSVSWYQQTPGQGLQFLFEYFSETQRNKGNFPGRFSGRQFSNSRSEMNVSTLELGDSALYLCASSLGGGGLAGETQYFGPGTRLLVL.